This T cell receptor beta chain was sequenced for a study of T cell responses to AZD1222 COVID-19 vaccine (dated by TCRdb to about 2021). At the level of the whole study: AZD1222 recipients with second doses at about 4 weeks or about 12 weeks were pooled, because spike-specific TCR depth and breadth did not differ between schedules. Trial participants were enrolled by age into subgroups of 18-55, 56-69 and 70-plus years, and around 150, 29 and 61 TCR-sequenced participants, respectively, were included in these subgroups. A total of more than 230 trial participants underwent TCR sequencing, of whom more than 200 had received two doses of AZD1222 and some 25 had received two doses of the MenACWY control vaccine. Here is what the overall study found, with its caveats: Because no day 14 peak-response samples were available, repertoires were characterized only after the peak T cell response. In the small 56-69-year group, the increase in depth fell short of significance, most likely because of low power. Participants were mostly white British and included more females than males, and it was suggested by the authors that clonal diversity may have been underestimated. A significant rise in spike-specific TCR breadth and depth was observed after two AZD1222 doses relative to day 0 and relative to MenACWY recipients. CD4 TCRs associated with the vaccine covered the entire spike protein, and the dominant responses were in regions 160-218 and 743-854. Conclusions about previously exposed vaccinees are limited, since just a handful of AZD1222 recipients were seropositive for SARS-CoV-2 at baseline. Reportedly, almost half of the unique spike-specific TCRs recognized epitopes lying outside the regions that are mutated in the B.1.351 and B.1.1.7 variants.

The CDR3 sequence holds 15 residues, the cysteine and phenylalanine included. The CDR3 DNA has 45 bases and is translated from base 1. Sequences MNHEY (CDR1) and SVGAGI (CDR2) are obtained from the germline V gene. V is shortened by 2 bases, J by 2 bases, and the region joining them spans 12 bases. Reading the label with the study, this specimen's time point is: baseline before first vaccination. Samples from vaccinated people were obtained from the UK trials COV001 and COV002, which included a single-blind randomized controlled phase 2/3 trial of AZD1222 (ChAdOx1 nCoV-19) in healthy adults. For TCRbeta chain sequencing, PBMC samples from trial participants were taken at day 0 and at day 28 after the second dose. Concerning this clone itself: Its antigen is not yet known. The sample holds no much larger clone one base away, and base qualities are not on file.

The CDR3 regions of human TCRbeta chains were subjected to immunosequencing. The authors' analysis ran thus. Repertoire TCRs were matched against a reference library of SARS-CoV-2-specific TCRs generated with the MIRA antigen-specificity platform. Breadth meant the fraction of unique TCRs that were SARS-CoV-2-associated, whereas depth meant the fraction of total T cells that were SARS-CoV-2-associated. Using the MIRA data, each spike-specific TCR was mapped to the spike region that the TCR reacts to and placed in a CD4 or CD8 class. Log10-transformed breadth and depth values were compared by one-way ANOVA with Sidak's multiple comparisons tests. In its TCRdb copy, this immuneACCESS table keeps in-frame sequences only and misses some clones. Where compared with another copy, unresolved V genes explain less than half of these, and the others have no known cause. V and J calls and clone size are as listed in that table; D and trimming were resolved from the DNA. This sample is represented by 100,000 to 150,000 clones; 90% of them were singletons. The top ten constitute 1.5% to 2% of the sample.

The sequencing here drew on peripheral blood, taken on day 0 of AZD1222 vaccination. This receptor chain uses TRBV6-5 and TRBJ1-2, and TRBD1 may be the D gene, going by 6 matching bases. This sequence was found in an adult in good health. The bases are TGTGCCAGCAGTTACAATCGGGGGCACAACTATGGCTACACCTTC. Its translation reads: CASSYNRGHNYGYTF.